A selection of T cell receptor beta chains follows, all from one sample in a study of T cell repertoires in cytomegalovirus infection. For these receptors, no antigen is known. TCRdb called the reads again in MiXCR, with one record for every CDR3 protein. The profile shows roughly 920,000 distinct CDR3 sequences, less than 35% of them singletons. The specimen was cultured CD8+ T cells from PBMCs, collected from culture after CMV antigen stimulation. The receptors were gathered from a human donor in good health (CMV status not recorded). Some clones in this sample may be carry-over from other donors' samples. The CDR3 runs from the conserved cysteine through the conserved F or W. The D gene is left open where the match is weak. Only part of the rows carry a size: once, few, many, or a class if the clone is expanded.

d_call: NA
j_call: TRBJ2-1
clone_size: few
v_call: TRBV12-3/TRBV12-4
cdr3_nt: TGTGCCAGCAGTAACAGGGCTTCCTCGGACAATGAGCAGTTCTTC
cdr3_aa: CASSNRASSDNEQFF

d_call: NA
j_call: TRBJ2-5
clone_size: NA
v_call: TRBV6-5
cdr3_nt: TGTGCCAGCAGTTATGGGACTGATCAGTACTTC
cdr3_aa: CASSYGTDQYF

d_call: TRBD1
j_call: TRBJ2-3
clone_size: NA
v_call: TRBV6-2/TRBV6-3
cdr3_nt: TGTGCCAGCAGTGATGGACAGGGGGCCACAGATACGCAGTATTTT
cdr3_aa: CASSDGQGATDTQYF

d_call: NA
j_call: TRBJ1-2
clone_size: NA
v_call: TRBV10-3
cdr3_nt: TGTGCCATCAGTGAAGCAGAGTATGGCTACACCTTC
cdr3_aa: CAISEAEYGYTF

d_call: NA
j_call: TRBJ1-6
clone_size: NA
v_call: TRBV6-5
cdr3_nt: TGTGCCAGCAGTTACACAGTCAGCTCCTATAATTCACCCCTCCACTTT
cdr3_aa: CASSYTVSSYNSPLHF

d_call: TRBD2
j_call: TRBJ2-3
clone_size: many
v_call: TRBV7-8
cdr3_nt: TGTGCCAGCAGCCCGGGACTAGCGGGGAGCACAGATACGCAGTATTTT
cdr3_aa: CASSPGLAGSTDTQYF

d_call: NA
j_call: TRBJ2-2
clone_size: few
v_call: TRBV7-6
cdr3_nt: TGTGCCAGCAGCTACACGTCCGGGGAGCTGTTTTTT
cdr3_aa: CASSYTSGELFF

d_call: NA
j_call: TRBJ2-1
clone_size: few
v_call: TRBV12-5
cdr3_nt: TGTGCTAGTGGTTTGCCCCTTGTGGGCGGGCCTCCCTACAATGAGCAGTTCTTC
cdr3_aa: CASGLPLVGGPPYNEQFF

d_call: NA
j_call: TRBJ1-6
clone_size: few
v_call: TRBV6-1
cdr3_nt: TGTGCCAGCAGTGAACGGGACGGGTGGGATTCACCCCTCCACTTT
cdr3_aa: CASSERDGWDSPLHF

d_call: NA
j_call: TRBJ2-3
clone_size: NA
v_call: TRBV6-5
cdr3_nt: TGTGCCAGCAGTTACTCGACGGCGGGGCCGACAGATACGCAGTATTTT
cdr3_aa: CASSYSTAGPTDTQYF

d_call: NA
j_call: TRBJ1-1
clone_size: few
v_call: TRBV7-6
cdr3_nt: TGTGCCAGCAGCCAGGCTATGGCAGTTGAAGCTTTCTTT
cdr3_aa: CASSQAMAVEAFF

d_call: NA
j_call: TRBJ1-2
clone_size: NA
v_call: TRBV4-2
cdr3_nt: TGTGCCAGCAGCCAAGCTCCGACTGGGGTCTATGGCTACACCTTC
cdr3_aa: CASSQAPTGVYGYTF

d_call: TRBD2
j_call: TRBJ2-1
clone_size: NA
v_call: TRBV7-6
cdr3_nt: TGTGCCAGCCGTGAGACTAGCGGGGACCTCTCCGCCTACAATGAGCAGTTCTTC
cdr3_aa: CASRETSGDLSAYNEQFF

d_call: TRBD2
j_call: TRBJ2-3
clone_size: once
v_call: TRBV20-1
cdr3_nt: TGCAGTGCAACCCGACGGGGGGGAGGTGATACGCAGTATTTT
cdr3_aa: CSATRRGGGDTQYF

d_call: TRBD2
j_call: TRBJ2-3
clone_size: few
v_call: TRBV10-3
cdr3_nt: TGTGCCATCAGTGATGGGACTAGCTTTGGAGATACGCAGTATTTT
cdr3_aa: CAISDGTSFGDTQYF

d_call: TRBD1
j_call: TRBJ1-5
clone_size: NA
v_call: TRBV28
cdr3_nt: TGTGCCAGCAGACCTACAGGGGAGGGTCAGCCCCAGCATTTT
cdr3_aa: CASRPTGEGQPQHF

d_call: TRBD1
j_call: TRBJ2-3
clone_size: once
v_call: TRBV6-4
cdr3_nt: TGTGCCAGCAGTGACTCGACCAGGGGGGATACGCAGTATTTT
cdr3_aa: CASSDSTRGDTQYF

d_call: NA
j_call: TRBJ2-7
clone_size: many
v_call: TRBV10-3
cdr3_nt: TGTGCCATCGGAGGGGGGAGGTACGAGCAGTACTTC
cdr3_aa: CAIGGGRYEQYF

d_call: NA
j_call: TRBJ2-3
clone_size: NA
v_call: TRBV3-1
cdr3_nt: TGTGCCAGCAGCCAAACAGGGACGGAGAGCACAGATACGCAGTATTTT
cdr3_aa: CASSQTGTESTDTQYF

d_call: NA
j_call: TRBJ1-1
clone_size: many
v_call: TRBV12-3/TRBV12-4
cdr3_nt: TGTGCCAGCAGCCCGGCGGGGGGGAACACTGAAGCTTTCTTT
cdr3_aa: CASSPAGGNTEAFF

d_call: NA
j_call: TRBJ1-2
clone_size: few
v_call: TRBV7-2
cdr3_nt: TGTGCCATCGATATTCGGGCAACGAGAGGCTACACCTTC
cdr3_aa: CAIDIRATRGYTF

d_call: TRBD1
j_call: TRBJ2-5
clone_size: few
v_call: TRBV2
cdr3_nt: TGTGCCAGTGGTGGACAGGTGGAAGAGACCCAGTACTTC
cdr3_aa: CASGGQVEETQYF

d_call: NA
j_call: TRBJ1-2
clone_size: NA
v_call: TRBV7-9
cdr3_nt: TGTGCCAGCAGCCCGACACTCCGAGCTAACTATGGCTACACCTTC
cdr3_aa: CASSPTLRANYGYTF

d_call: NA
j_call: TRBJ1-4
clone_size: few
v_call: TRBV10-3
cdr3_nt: TGTGCCATCAGTGAGTCGCAGCAGCCTAATGAAAAACTGTTTTTT
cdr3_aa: CAISESQQPNEKLFF

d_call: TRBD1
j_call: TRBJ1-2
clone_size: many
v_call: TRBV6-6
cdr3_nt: TGTGCCAGCAGTTACTCCAGGGGGCTCGGAGACTATGGCTACACCTTC
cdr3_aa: CASSYSRGLGDYGYTF

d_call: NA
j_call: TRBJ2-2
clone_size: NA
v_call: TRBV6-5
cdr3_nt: TGTGCCAGCAGTGGACCCATTAAAGGTTCCGGGGAGCTGTTTTTT
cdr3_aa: CASSGPIKGSGELFF

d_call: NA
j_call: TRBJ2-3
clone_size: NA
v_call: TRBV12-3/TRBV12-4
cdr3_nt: TGTGCCAGCAGTTTAGCTATCGGGTACACAGATACGCAGTATTTT
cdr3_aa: CASSLAIGYTDTQYF

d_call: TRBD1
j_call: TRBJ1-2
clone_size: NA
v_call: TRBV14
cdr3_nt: TGTGCCAGCAGTCCCCCCACAGGGGGACTCTATGGCTACACCTTC
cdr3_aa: CASSPPTGGLYGYTF

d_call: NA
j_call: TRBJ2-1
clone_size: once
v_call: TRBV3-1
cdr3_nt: TGTGCCAGCAGCCGCGGGGGGACAGGGTATAATGAGCAGTTCTTC
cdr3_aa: CASSRGGTGYNEQFF

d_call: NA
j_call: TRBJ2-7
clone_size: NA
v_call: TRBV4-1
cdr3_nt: TGCGCCAGCAGCCATTGGGACCACGAGGAGTACTTC
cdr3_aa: CASSHWDHEEYF

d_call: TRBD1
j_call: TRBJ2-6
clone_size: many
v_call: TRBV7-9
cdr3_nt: TGTGCCAGCAGGGGACAGGGACCTAACTCTGGGGCCAACGTCCTGACTTTC
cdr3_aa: CASRGQGPNSGANVLTF

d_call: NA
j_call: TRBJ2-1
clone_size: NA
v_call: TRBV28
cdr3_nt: TGTGCCAGCAGTTTAACGGGAGAGCTTGTTGAGCAGTTCTTC
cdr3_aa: CASSLTGELVEQFF

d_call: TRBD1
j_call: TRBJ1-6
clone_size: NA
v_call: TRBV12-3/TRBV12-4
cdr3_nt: TGTGCCAGCAGCTTCTGGAAAGGGACAGATAATTCACCCCTCCACTTT
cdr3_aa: CASSFWKGTDNSPLHF

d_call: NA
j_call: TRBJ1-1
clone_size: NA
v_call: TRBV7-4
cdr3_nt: TGTGCCAGCAGCTTAGATAATGTGGACCCGAACACTGAAGCTTTCTTT
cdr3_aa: CASSLDNVDPNTEAFF

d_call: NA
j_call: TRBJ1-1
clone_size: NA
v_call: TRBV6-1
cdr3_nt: TGTGCCAGCAGTTCAGTGATTGAAGCTTTCTTT
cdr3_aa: CASSSVIEAFF

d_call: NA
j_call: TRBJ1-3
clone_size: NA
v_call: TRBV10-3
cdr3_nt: TGTGCCATCAGTAAGACTGACAGATCTGGAAACACCATATATTTT
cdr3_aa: CAISKTDRSGNTIYF

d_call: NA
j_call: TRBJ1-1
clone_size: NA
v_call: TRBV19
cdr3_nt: TGTGCCAGTAGTACGATTCAGGGCATGTCCACTGAAGCTTTCTTT
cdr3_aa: CASSTIQGMSTEAFF

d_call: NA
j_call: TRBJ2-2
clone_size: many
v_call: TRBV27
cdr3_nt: TGTGCCAGCAGTTTAGTGAACACCGGGGAGCTGTTTTTT
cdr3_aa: CASSLVNTGELFF

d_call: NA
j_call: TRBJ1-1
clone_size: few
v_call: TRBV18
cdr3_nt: TGTGCCAGCTCACCGTCCGGACAGATGAACACTGAAGCTTTCTTT
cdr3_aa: CASSPSGQMNTEAFF

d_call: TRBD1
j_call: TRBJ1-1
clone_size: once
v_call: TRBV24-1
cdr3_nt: TGTGCCACCAGGGGGACAGGGTCCGTGAACACTGAAGCTTTCTTT
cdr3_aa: CATRGTGSVNTEAFF

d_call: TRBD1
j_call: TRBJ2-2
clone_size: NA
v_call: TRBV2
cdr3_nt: TGTGCCAGCTTGGGACAGGAGAACACCGGGGAGCTGTTTTTT
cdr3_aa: CASLGQENTGELFF

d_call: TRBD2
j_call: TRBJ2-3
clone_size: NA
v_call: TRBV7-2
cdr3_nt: TGTGCCAGCAGCTTAGGATTCACTAGCGGGGATACGCAGTATTTT
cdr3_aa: CASSLGFTSGDTQYF

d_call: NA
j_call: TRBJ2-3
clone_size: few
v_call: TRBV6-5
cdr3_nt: TGTGCCAGCAGTTACTCGGAGGTAACAGATACGCAGTATTTT
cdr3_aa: CASSYSEVTDTQYF

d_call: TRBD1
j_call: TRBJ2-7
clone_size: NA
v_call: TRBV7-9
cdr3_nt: TGTGCCAGCAGCCACAAGGACAGGGGGCCCTACGAGCAGTACTTC
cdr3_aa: CASSHKDRGPYEQYF

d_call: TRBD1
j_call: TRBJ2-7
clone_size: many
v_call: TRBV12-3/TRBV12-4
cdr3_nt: TGTGCCAGCAGTTTCGCAGGGGGCCGCGAGCAGTACTTC
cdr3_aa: CASSFAGGREQYF

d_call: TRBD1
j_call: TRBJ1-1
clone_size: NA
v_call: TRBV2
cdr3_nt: TGTGCCAGCAGTATTAACCAGGGGGCTCGAAAGGGGGTTACCCCTGAAGCTTTCTTT
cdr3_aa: CASSINQGARKGVTPEAFF

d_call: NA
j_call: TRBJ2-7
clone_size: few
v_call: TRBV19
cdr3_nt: TGTGCCAGTAGTATTCTACAGGGTGGCGAGCAGTACTTC
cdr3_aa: CASSILQGGEQYF

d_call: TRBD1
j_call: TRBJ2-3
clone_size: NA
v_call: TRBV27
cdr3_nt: TGTGCCAGCAGCAAAGGGGGCGCCTGGGCAGATACGCAGTATTTT
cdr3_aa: CASSKGGAWADTQYF

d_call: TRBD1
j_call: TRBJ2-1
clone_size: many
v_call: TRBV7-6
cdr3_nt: TGTGCCAGCAGCTTAGCTGCTGAGGGGGCCGGGTACAATGAGCAGTTCTTC
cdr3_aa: CASSLAAEGAGYNEQFF

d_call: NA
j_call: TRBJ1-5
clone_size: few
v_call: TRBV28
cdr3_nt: TGTGCCAGCAGTTCCCCATCGCAGTTTAATAGCAATCAGCCCCAGCATTTT
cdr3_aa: CASSSPSQFNSNQPQHF

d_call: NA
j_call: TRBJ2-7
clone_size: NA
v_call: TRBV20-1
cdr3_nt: TGCAGTGCTAGAACAGGGAGGGCCTCCTACGAGCAGTACTTC
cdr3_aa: CSARTGRASYEQYF

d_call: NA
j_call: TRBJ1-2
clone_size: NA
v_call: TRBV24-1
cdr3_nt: TGTGCCACCAGTGATCGTCAGGGATCTGGCTATGGCTACACCTTC
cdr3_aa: CATSDRQGSGYGYTF